This is a list of T cell receptor beta chains from one sample in a study of blood T cell repertoires in COVID-19. Assay used: immunoSEQ multiplex PCR; TCRdb lists only in-frame clones, some missing. The sample includes about 200,000 clones, approximately 83% of them seen just once. The sequencing sample was made of PBMCs or T cells enriched from blood (not recorded which). These receptors were taken from a woman aged 45-59 years who had been exposed to COVID-19. The CDR3 runs from the conserved cysteine through the conserved F or W. The D gene is left open where the match is weak. Clone size, where shown, is once, few, many, or a class for clones that have expanded.

clone_size: -
j_call: TRBJ1-5
v_call: TRBV2
d_call: TRBD1
cdr3_aa: CASRGTGPFSNQPQHF
cdr3_nt: TGTGCCAGCAGGGGGACAGGACCCTTTAGCAATCAGCCCCAGCATTTT

clone_size: -
j_call: TRBJ2-1
v_call: TRBV3-1/TRBV3-2
d_call: -
cdr3_aa: CASSQESDSYYNEQFF
cdr3_nt: TGTGCCAGCAGCCAAGAGTCGGACAGCTATTACAATGAGCAGTTCTTC

clone_size: -
j_call: TRBJ1-5
v_call: TRBV19
d_call: -
cdr3_aa: CASSRTATLSDPQHF
cdr3_nt: TGTGCCAGTTCCCGGACAGCCACCCTCAGTGATCCCCAGCATTTT

clone_size: -
j_call: TRBJ1-1
v_call: TRBV7-8
d_call: -
cdr3_aa: CASSANRQTGEAFF
cdr3_nt: TGTGCCAGCAGCGCTAACAGGCAGACAGGAGAAGCTTTCTTT

clone_size: once
j_call: TRBJ2-1
v_call: TRBV7-6
d_call: TRBD2
cdr3_aa: CASSFPRFSGGEYNEQFF
cdr3_nt: TGTGCCAGCAGCTTCCCGAGATTCAGCGGGGGGGAGTACAATGAGCAGTTCTTC

clone_size: -
j_call: TRBJ1-2
v_call: TRBV5-8
d_call: -
cdr3_aa: CASSLEVGGYTF
cdr3_nt: TGTGCCAGCAGCTTGGAGGTCGGGGGCTACACCTTC

clone_size: -
j_call: TRBJ1-1
v_call: TRBV5-1
d_call: -
cdr3_aa: CASSLAGAQTANTEAFF
cdr3_nt: TGCGCCAGCAGCTTGGCTGGGGCGCAAACCGCGAACACTGAAGCTTTCTTT

clone_size: -
j_call: TRBJ1-1
v_call: TRBV30
d_call: TRBD1
cdr3_aa: CAWSTRDRLEAFF
cdr3_nt: TGTGCCTGGAGTACCCGGGACAGATTGGAAGCTTTCTTT

clone_size: -
j_call: TRBJ1-1
v_call: TRBV11-2
d_call: -
cdr3_aa: CASSPNRVPEAFF
cdr3_nt: TGTGCCAGCAGCCCGAACAGGGTCCCTGAAGCTTTCTTT

clone_size: -
j_call: TRBJ2-1
v_call: TRBV10-3
d_call: -
cdr3_aa: CAISYDPPGGNEQFF
cdr3_nt: TGTGCCATCAGTTACGACCCCCCCGGAGGGAATGAGCAGTTCTTC

clone_size: -
j_call: TRBJ2-1
v_call: TRBV9
d_call: TRBD1
cdr3_aa: CASSVEGQGLNEQFF
cdr3_nt: TGTGCCAGCAGCGTAGAGGGACAGGGGTTGAATGAGCAGTTCTTC